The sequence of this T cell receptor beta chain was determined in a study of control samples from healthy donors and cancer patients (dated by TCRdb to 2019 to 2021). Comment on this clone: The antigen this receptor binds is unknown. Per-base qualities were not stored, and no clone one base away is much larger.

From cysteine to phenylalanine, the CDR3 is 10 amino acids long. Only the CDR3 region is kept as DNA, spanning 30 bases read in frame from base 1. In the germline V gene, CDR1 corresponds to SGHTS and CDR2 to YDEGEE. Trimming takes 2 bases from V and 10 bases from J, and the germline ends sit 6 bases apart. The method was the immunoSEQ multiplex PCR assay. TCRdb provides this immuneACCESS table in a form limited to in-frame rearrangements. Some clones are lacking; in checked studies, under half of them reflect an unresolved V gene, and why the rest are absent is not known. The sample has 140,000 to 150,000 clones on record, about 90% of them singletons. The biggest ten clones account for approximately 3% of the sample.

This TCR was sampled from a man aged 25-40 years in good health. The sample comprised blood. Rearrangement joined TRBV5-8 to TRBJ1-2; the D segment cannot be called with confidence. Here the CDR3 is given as CASSFGHYTF. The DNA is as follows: TGTGCCAGCAGCTTCGGTCACTACACCTTC. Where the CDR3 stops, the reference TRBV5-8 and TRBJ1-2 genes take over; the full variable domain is EAGVTQSPTHLIKTRGQQATLRCSPISGHTSVYWYQQALGLGLQFLLWYDEGEERNRGNFPPRFSGRQFPNYSSELNVNALELEDSALYLCASSFGHYTFGSGTRLTVV.